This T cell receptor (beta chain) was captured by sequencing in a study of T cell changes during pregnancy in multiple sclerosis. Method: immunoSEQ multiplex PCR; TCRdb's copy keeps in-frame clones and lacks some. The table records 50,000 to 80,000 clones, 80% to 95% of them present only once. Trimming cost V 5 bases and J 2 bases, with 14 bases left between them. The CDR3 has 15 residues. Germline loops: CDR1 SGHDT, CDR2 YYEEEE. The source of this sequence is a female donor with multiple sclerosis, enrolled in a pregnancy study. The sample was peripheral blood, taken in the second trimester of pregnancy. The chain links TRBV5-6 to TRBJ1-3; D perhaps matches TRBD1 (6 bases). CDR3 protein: CASSDTGLTGNTIYF. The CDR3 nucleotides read TGTGCCAGCAGTGACACAGGGCTCACTGGAAACACCATATATTTT.